A single T cell receptor (beta chain) is shown here with its context. Repertoires were generated with immunoSEQ multiplex PCR, while TCRdb's copy carries only in-frame clones and drops some. Altogether some 11,000 clones are present, over 65% being singletons, with the ten largest covering about 19%. CDR3 length: 15 amino acids. Germline loops: CDR1 MDHEN, CDR2 SYDVKM. V shed 4 bases, J shed 9 bases, and the junction held 6 bases outside the gene matches. Stated time point: pre-treatment baseline. Sampling occurred pretreatment (T0) and at week 3 (W3), after cycle one of checkpoint blockade. This entry comes from a study of blood T cell dynamics during melanoma immunotherapy.

The material was blood, obtained from a patient treated with checkpoint blockade. This receptor was obtained from a human donor with melanoma. J is TRBJ2-1 and V is TRBV28; 13 bases are shared with TRBD2. In DNA form, the CDR3 reads TGTGCCAGCAGTTCACTAGCGGGGGGGCAGGTTGAGCAGTTCTTC. This translates into CASSSLAGGQVEQFF.